The clone carrying this TCR beta chain was detected ten times or more. The sample is drawn from a study of blood T cells in healthy people across ages. A second PCR of about 7 to 12 cycles used a sample-barcoded 5' primer and a J-beta primer mix. TCRdb called the 5' RACE reads again in MiXCR, with one record for every CDR3 protein. The table lists roughly 2 million distinct CDR3 sequences, about 49% of them singletons, with less than 2.5% in the top ten. Sequencing was done on a sample of blood. This sequence was found in a middle-aged woman in good health.

CDR3 amino acids: CASSELAGRTQETQYF. CDR3 bases: TGTGCCAGCAGTGAATTAGCGGGGAGAACCCAAGAGACCCAGTACTTC. The rearrangement uses TRBV2 and TRBJ2-5; 8 positions agree with TRBD2. Germline V gene data show CDR1 as SNHLY and CDR2 as FYNNEI. The CDR3 extends over 16 amino acids. Unmatched junction bases numbered 6, after V lost 2 bases and J lost 1 base.